This T cell receptor beta chain was sequenced in a study of CD8+CD57+ T cells in acquired aplastic anemia. Turning to the study itself: Healthy donors averaged around 10 million reads for CD4+ cells.

Investigators profiled TCR beta VDJ and CDR3 from genomic DNA template. A single record per CDR3 protein comes from TCRdb applying MiXCR to the reads. The sample holds 200,000 to 250,000 distinct CDR3 sequences, 60% to 65% seen once. Germline lookup yields CDR1 SQVTM and CDR2 ANQGSEA. J was trimmed by 1 base and V by 1 base; bases with no gene match: 10. The CDR3 spans 17 residues. Sample: sorted CD4+, CD8+, or CD8+CD57+ T cells (not recorded which) from PBMCs. This sequence joins TRBV29-1 and TRBJ2-3; 8 bases are shared with TRBD2. This TCR was recovered from a human donor in good health. The CDR3 protein is CSVEGAKGREGTDTQYF. CDR3 nucleotide sequence: TGCAGCGTTGAAGGGGCTAAGGGGCGGGAGGGCACAGATACGCAGTATTTT.